A few counts support the clone carrying this T cell receptor beta chain. Antigen: not known. These data belong to a study of T cells in Graves' hyperthyroidism and ophthalmopathy. Study as a whole: Peripheral blood sampling occurred at initial diagnosis, before any treatment.

Study-level results: A model of 13 V-J pairs discriminated ophthalmopathy from stable hyperthyroidism.

Germline V CDR1 and CDR2: MGHRA, YSYEKL. This CDR3 spans 15 amino acids. The V end was cut by 0 bases, the J end by 2 bases, with 9 bases between. The investigators amplified TCR beta CDR3 regions from RNA transcripts. Researchers ran a first-round RT-PCR on the TCR CDR3 using the HTBI primer set. TCRdb re-called the multiplex PCR reads through MiXCR, storing one row per CDR3 protein. The sample carries approximately 360,000 distinct CDR3 sequences, roughly 25% recorded once. The sequencing sample was made of blood. V gene TRBV4-1 combines with J gene TRBJ2-3; D call uncertain. This TCR was recovered from a man between 45 and 60 years old with Graves' hyperthyroidism. The CDR3 spells CASSQDAMNTDTQYF. In nucleotides, the CDR3 is TGCGCCAGCAGCCAAGATGCCATGAACACAGATACGCAGTATTTT.